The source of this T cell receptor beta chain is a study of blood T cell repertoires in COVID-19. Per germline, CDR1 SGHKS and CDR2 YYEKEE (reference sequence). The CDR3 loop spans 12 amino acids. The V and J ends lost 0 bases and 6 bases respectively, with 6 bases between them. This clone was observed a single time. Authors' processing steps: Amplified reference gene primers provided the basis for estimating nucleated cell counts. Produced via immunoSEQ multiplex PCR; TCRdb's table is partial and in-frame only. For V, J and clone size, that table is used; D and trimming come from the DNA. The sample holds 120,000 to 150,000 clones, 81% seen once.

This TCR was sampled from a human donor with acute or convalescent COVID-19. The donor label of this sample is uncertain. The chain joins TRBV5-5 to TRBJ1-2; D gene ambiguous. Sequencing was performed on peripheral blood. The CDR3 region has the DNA TGTGCCAGCAGCTTGGGGCAACATGGCTACACCTTC. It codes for CASSLGQHGYTF.